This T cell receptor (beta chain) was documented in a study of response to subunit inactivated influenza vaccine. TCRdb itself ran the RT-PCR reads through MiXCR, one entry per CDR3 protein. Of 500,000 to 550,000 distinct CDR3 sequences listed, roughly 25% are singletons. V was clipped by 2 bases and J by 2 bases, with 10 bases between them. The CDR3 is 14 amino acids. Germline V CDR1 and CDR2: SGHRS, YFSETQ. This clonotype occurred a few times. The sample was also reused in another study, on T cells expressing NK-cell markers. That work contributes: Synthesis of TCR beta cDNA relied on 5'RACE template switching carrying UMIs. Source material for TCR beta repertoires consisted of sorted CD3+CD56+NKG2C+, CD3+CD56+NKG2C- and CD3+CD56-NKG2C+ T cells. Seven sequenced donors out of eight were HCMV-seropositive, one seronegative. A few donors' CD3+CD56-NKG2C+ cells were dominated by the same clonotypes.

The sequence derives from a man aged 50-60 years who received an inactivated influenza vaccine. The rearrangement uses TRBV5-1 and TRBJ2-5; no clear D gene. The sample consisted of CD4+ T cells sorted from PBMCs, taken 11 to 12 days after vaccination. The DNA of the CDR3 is TGCGCCAGCAGCTTATCTGCAGCACAAGAGACCCAGTACTTC. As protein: CASSLSAAQETQYF.